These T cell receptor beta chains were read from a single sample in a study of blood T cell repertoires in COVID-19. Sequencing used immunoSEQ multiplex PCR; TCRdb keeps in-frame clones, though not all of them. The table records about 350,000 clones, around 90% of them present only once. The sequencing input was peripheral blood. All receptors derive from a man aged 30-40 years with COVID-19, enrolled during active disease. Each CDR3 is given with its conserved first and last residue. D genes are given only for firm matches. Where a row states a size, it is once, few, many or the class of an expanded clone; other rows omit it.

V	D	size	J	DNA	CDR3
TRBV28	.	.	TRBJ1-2	TGTGCCAGCAGTTTAGGGGGGGGCGTAAACTATGGCTACACCTTC	CASSLGGGVNYGYTF
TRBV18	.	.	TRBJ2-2	TGTGCCAGCTCACCAATCCCCTCCACCGGGGAGCTGTTTTTT	CASSPIPSTGELFF
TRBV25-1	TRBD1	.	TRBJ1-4	TGTGCCAGCAGGTCCGACAGGGGCGACAATGAAAAACTGTTTTTT	CASRSDRGDNEKLFF
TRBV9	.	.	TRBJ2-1	TGTGCCAGCAGCGTAGGGCGGGGAAGGACCTACAATGAGCAGTTCTTC	CASSVGRGRTYNEQFF
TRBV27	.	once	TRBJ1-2	TGTGCCAGCAGACGCGACCAACCGGGAAACTATGGCTACACCTTC	CASRRDQPGNYGYTF
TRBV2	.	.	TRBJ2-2	TGTGCCAGCAGTGAAGTTCCCTTGAACACCGGGGAGCTGTTTTTT	CASSEVPLNTGELFF
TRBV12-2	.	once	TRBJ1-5	TGTGCAAGTCGCGCCGGGACAGGCAATCAGCCCCAGCATTTT	CASRAGTGNQPQHF
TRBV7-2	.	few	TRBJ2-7	TGTGCCAGCAGCTTTACGGCGGGGGGGACAGGCTACGAGCAGTACTTC	CASSFTAGGTGYEQYF
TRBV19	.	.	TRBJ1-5	TGTGCCAGTAGCGGACAGTCTCTTTATGGCAATCAGCCCCAGCATTTT	CASSGQSLYGNQPQHF
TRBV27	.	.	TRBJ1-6	TGTGCCAGCAGCCGGTTGAGTGGTCAGAGGATCTATCCAAGGAATTCACCCCTCCACTTT	CASSRLSGQRIYPRNSPLHF
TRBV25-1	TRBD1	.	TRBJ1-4	TGTGCCAGCAGTCTTGGACAGGGAGGGCGGGAAAAACTGTTTTTT	CASSLGQGGREKLFF
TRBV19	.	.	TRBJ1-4	TGTGCCAGTAGTACAGGTGCAACTAATGAAAAACTGTTTTTT	CASSTGATNEKLFF
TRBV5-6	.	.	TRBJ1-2	TGTGCCAGCAGCTTTAAGGGAGTGAGGTATGGCTACACCTTC	CASSFKGVRYGYTF